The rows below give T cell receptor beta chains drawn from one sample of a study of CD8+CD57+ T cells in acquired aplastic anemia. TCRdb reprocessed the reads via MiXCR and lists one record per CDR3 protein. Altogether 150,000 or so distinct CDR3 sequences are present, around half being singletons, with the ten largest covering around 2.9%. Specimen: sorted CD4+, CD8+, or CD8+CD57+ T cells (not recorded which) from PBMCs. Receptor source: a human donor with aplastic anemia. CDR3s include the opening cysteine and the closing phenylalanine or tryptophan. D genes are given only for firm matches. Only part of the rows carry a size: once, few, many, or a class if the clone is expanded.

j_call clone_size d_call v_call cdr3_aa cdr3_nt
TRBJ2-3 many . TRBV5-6 CASSFPRGGTDTQYF TGTGCCAGCAGCTTTCCGCGCGGGGGCACAGATACGCAGTATTTT
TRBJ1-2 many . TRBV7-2 CASSLDSPDGYTF TGTGCCAGCAGCTTAGACAGCCCCGATGGCTACACCTTC
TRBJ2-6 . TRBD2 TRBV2 CASRVGGNGANVLTF TGTGCCAGCAGGGTGGGAGGGAATGGGGCCAACGTCCTGACTTTC
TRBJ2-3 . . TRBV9 CASSPRDISDTQYF TGTGCCAGCAGCCCAAGGGACATCTCAGATACGCAGTATTTT
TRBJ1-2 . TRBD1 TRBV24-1 CATSEAGTGGQGYTF TGTGCCACCAGTGAGGCCGGGACAGGGGGCCAAGGCTACACCTTC
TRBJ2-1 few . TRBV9 CASSVGVAVDNEQFF TGTGCCAGCAGCGTAGGGGTAGCGGTAGACAATGAGCAGTTCTTC
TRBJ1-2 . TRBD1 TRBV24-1 CATSEAGTGYYGYTF TGTGCCACCAGTGAGGCCGGGACAGGGTACTATGGCTACACCTTC
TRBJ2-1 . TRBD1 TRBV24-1 CATNPGTGKKQFF TGTGCCACCAACCCAGGGACAGGGAAAAAGCAGTTCTTC
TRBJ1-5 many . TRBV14 CASSLGPNQPQHF TGTGCCAGCAGCTTGGGACCAAATCAGCCCCAGCATTTT
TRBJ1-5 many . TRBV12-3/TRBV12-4 CASRSGNQPQHF TGTGCCAGTCGAAGTGGCAATCAGCCCCAGCATTTT
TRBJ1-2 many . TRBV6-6 CASSYSRASKGGYTF TGTGCCAGCAGTTACTCCCGGGCCTCTAAAGGAGGCTACACCTTC
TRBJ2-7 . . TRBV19 CASSKMSGIDEQYF TGTGCCAGTAGTAAAATGTCAGGGATCGACGAGCAGTACTTC
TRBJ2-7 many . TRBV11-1 CASSLVEGSHEQYF TGTGCCAGCAGCTTAGTTGAGGGGTCCCACGAGCAGTACTTC
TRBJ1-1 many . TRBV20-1 CSARPERGVGAFF TGCAGTGCTAGGCCAGAGAGAGGGGTCGGAGCTTTCTTT
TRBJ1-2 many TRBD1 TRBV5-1 CASSLGGGASSGYTF TGCGCCAGCAGCTTGGGAGGGGGCGCATCTTCTGGCTACACCTTC
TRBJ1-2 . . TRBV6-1 CASADPSYGYTF TGTGCCAGCGCCGATCCAAGCTATGGCTACACCTTC
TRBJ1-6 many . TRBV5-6 CASSLAGVGNSPLHF TGTGCCAGCAGCTTGGCGGGGGTGGGGAATTCACCCCTCCACTTT
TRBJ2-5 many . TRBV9 CASSEQGVGQETQYF TGTGCCAGCAGCGAACAGGGTGTGGGGCAAGAGACCCAGTACTTC
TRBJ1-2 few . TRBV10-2 CASRDNYGYTF TGCGCCAGCAGGGACAACTATGGCTACACCTTC
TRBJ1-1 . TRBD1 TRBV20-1 CSARPRDSTEAFF TGCAGTGCCAGGCCGCGGGACAGTACTGAAGCTTTCTTT
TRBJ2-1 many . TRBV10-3 CAISESGGGGYNEQFF TGTGCCATCAGTGAGTCTGGAGGAGGGGGTTACAATGAGCAGTTCTTC
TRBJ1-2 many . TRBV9 CASSLNGGYGYTF TGTGCCAGCAGCCTCAACGGGGGGTATGGCTACACCTTC
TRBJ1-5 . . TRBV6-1 CASSEEVSQSNQPQHF TGTGCCAGCAGTGAAGAGGTCAGCCAAAGCAATCAGCCCCAGCATTTT
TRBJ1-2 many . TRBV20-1 CSAKRNNGYTF TGCAGTGCTAAACGTAACAATGGCTACACCTTC
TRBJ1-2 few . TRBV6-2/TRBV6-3 CASSYSRGAILANYGYTF TGTGCCAGCAGTTACTCAAGAGGAGCGATCCTAGCTAACTATGGCTACACCTTC
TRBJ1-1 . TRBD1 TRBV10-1 CAISPGQGGAFF TGTGCCATCAGTCCGGGACAGGGTGGAGCTTTCTTT
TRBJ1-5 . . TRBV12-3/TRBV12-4 CASSLNGQPQHF TGTGCCAGCAGTTTGAACGGTCAGCCCCAGCATTTT
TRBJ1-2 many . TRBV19 CASSITLGPQGGQSYTF TGTGCCAGTAGTATTACTCTGGGGCCACAGGGAGGGCAGAGCTACACCTTC
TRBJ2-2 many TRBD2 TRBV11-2 CASSFIGLAGGPHTGELFF TGTGCCAGCAGCTTCATCGGACTAGCGGGAGGGCCTCACACCGGGGAGCTGTTTTTT
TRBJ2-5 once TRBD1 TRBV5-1 CASSSGTARETQYF TGCGCCAGCAGCTCCGGGACAGCGAGAGAGACCCAGTACTTC
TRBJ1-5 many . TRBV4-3 CASSQEKGNQPQHF TGCGCCAGCAGCCAAGAAAAGGGAAATCAGCCCCAGCATTTT
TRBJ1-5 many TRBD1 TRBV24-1 CATSDTGTGDNQPQHF TGTGCCACCAGTGATACCGGGACAGGGGACAATCAGCCCCAGCATTTT
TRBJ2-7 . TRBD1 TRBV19 CASSIVGTVKSSYEQYF TGTGCCAGTAGTATAGTGGGGACAGTTAAATCCTCCTACGAGCAGTACTTC
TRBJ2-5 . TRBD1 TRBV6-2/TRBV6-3 CASRDRVLETQYF TGTGCCAGCAGGGACAGGGTATTAGAGACCCAGTACTTC
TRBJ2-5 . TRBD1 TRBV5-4 CASSLRTGGAGETQYF TGTGCCAGCAGCTTAAGGACAGGGGGCGCGGGAGAGACCCAGTACTTC
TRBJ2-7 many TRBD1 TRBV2 CASQSDRVPYEQYF TGTGCCAGCCAGTCTGACAGGGTACCCTACGAGCAGTACTTC
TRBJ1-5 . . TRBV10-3 CAISGGHGNQPQHF TGTGCCATCAGTGGGGGACACGGCAATCAGCCCCAGCATTTT
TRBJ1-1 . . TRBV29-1 CSALIGVTEAFF TGCAGCGCCCTTATCGGGGTCACTGAAGCTTTCTTT
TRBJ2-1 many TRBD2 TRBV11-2 CASSKQGLADYNEQFF TGTGCCAGCAGCAAACAGGGACTAGCGGATTACAATGAGCAGTTCTTC
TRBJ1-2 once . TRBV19 CASSMGGQTYGYTF TGTGCCAGTAGTATGGGTGGACAGACATATGGCTACACCTTC
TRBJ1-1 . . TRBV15 CATSRGYNTEAFF TGTGCCACCAGCAGAGGCTACAACACTGAAGCTTTCTTT
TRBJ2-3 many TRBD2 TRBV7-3 CASSLMGPSGGHTDTQYF TGTGCCAGCAGCTTAATGGGTCCTAGCGGGGGCCACACAGATACGCAGTATTTT
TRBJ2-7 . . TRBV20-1 CSARDPGTYEQYF TGCAGTGCTAGAGACCCCGGGACCTACGAGCAGTACTTC
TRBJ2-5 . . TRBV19 CASSMGARQETQYF TGTGCCAGTAGTATGGGGGCTCGGCAGGAGACCCAGTACTTC
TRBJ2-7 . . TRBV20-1 CSARGAGFNYEQYF TGCAGTGCTAGAGGGGCGGGATTTAACTACGAGCAGTACTTC
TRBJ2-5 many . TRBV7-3 CASSPDKGPGETQYF TGTGCCAGCAGCCCAGACAAGGGCCCGGGAGAGACCCAGTACTTC
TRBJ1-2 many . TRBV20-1 CSARSSNYGYTF TGCAGTGCCCGCAGCTCTAACTATGGCTACACCTTC
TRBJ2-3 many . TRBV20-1 CSAFSGAIADTQYF TGCAGTGCTTTTTCCGGGGCGATTGCAGATACGCAGTATTTT